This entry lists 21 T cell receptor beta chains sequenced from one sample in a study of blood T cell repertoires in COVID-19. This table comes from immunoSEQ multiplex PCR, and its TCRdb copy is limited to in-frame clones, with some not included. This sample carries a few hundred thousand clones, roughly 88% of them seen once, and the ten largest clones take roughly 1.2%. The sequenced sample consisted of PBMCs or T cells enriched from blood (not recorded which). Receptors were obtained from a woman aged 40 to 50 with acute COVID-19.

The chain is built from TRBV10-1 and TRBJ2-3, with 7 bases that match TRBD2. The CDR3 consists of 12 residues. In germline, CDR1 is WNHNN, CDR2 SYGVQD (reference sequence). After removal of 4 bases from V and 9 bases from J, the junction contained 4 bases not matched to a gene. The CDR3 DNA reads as TGCGCCAGCAGTGGACTAGCTCGGACGCAGTATTTT. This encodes CASSGLARTQYF.

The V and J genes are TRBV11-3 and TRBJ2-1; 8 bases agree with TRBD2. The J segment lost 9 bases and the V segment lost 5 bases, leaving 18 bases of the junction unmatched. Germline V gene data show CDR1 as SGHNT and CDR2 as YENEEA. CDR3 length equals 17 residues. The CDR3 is CASSPFEGLVAVGEQFF. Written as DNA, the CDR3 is TGTGCCAGCAGCCCATTCGAGGGACTAGTTGCAGTTGGTGAGCAGTTCTTC.

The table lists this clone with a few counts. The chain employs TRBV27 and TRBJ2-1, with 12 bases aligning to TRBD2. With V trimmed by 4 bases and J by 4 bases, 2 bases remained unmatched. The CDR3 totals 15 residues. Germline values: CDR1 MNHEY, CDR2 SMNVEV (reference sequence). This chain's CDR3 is CASSYGLAGYNEQFF. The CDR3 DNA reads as TGTGCCAGCAGTTATGGACTAGCGGGATACAATGAGCAGTTCTTC.

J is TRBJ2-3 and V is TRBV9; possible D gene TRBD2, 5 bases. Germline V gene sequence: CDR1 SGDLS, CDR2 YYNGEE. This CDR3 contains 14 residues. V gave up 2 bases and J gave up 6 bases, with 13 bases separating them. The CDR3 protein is CASSVSGSPDTQYF. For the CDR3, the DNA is TGTGCCAGCAGCGTCTCGGGATCCCCCGATACGCAGTATTTT.

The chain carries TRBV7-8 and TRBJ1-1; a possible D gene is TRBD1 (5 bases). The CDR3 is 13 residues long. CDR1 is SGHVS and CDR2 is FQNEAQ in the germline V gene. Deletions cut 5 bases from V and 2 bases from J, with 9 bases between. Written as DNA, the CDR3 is TGTGCCAGCAGCCTGACAGCCAACACTGAAGCTTTCTTT. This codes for CASSLTANTEAFF.

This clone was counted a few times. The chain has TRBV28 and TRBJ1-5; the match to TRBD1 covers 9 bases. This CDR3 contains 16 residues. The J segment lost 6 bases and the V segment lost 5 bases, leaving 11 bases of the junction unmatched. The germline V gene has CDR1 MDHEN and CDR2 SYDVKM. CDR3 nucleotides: TGTGCCAGCAGTACTCCCGGACAGGGGTTGTCTCAGCCCCAGCATTTT. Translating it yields CASSTPGQGLSQPQHF.

CDR3 in DNA: TGTGCCAGCTCACCAGGGTCGGGGTCGCTTACTGAAAAACTGTTTTTT. Translating it yields CASSPGSGSLTEKLFF. The chain carries TRBV18 and TRBJ1-4; D is undetermined. The germline gives CDR1 KGHSH, CDR2 LQKENI. Trimming left V 2 bases short and J 7 bases short, with 17 bases between. This CDR3 is built from 16 residues.

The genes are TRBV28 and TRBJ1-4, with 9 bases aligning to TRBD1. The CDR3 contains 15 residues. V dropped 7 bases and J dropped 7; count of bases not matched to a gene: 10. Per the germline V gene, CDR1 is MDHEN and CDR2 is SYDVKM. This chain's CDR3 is CASKGQGRFVEKLFF. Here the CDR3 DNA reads TGTGCCAGCAAGGGACAGGGTCGTTTTGTTGAAAAACTGTTTTTT. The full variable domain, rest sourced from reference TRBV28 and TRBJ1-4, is DVKVTQSSRYLVKRTGEKVFLECVQDMDHENMFWYRQDPGLGLRLIYFSYDVKMKEKGDIPEGYSVSREKKERFSLILESASTNQTSMYLCASKGQGRFVEKLFFGSGTQLSVL.

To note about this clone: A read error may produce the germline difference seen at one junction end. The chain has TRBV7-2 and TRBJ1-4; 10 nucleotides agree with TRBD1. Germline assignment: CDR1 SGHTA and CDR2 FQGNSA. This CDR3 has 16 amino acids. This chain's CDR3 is CASSLGRQGANGKLFF. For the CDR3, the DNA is TGTGCCAGCAGCTTAGGGCGACAGGGGGCGAATGGAAAACTGTTTTTT.

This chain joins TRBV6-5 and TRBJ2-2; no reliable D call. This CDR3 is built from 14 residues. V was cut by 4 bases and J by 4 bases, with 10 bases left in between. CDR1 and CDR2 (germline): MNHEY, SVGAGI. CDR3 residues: CASSSVLGTGELFF. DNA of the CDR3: TGTGCCAGCAGTTCGGTGCTCGGCACCGGGGAGCTGTTTTTT.

The DNA for the CDR3 is TGTGCCAGTAGTAATGGAAGACTTGCCTCCTACGAGCAGTACTTC. Translation gives CASSNGRLASYEQYF. The chain carries TRBV19 and TRBJ2-7; D unclear. Germline CDR1 LNHDA, CDR2 SQIVND (reference sequence). The V and J ends lost 4 bases and 0 bases respectively, with 13 bases between them. The CDR3 sequence is 15 residues long.

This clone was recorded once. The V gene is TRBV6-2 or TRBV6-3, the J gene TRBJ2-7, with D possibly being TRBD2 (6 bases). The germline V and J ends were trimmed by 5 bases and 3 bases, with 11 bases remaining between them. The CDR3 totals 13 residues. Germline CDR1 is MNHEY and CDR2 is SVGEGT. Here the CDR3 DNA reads TGTGCCAGCAGTCCATTGACTAGCTACGAGCAGTACGTC. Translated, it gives CASSPLTSYEQYV.

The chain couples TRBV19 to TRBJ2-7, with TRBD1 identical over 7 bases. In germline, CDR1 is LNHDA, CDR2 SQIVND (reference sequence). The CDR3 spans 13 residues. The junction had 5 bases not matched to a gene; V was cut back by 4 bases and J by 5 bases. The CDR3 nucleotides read TGTGCCAGTAGTACCGACAGGGACCACGAGCAGTACGTC. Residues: CASSTDRDHEQYV.

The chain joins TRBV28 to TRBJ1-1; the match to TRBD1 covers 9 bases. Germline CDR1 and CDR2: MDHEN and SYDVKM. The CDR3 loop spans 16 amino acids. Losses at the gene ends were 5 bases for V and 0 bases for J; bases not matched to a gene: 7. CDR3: CASSTSGTGMNTEAFF. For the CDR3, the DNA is TGTGCCAGCAGTACCTCCGGGACAGGGATGAACACTGAAGCTTTCTTT.

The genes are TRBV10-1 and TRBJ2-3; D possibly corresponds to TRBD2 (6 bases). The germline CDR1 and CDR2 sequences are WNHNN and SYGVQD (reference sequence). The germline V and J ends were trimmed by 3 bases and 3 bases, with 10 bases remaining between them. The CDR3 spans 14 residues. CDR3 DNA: TGCGCCAGCAGTGATTTCGGGGGAACAGATACGCAGTATTTT. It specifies CASSDFGGTDTQYF.

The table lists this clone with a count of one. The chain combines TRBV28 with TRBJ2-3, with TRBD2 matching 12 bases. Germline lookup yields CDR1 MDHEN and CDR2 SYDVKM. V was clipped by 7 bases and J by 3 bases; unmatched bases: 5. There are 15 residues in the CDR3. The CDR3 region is CASTEGLAGTDTQYF. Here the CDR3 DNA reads TGTGCCAGCACCGAAGGACTAGCGGGAACAGATACGCAGTATTTT.

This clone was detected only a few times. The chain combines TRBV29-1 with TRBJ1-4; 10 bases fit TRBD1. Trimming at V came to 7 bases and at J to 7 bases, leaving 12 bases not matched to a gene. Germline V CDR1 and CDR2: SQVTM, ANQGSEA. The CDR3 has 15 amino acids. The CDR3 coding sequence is TGCAGCGCATCCCGGATGACAGGGGGCTTTGAAAAACTGTTTTTT. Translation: CSASRMTGGFEKLFF.

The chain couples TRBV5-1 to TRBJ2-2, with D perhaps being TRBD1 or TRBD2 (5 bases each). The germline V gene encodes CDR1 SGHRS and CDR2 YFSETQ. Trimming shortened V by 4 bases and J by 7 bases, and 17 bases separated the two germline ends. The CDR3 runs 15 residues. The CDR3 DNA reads TGCGCCAGCAGCGTGGGACCCGGGTCCAGCGGGGAGCTGTTTTTT. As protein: CASSVGPGSSGELFF. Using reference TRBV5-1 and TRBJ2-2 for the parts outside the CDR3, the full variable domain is KAGVTQTPRYLIKTRGQQVTLSCSPISGHRSVSWYQQTPGQGLQFLFEYFSETQRNKGNFPGRFSGRQFSNSRSEMNVSTLELGDSALYLCASSVGPGSSGELFFGEGSRLTVL.

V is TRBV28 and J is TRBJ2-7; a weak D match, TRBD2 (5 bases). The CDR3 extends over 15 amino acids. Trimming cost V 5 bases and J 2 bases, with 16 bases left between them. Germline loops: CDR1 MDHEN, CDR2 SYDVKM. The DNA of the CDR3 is TGTGCCAGCAGTCCGGCCTTTTCGGGGACCTACGAGCAGTACTTC. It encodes CASSPAFSGTYEQYF.

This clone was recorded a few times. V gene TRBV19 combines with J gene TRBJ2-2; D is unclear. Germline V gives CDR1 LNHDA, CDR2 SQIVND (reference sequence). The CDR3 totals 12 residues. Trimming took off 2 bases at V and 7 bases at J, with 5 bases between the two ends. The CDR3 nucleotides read TGTGCCAGTAGTATAACTCACGGGGAGCTGTTTTTT. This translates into CASSITHGELFF.

CDR3 DNA: TGTGCCAGCTCACCAAACAGCGGGAGTTTAAGCGAGACCCAGTACTTC. Translating gives CASSPNSGSLSETQYF. This chain links TRBV18 with TRBJ2-5; 8 positions agree with TRBD2. The CDR3 runs to 16 residues. Unmatched junction bases numbered 10, after V lost 2 bases and J lost 5 bases. Germline values: CDR1 KGHSH, CDR2 LQKENI.